This record covers a single T cell receptor beta chain. Antigen unknown. These data come from a study of STAT5B mutations in CD4+ large granular lymphocyte leukemia. Whole-study results and caveats: CD4-sorted patient repertoires seemed more clonal than healthy CD4+ repertoires. TRBV06-family usage was enriched in top patient clones (8/27) versus controls (2/35). No patients shared main leukemic clonotypes, though around 24% appeared at low frequency elsewhere. Data were not HLA-matched across samples.

Profiling relied on immunoSEQ multiplex PCR, and the TCRdb table lists in-frame clones only, not all of them. Of tens of thousands of clones listed, roughly 85% are singletons. The CDR3 length is 14 residues. V was clipped by 1 base and J by 6 bases; unmatched bases: 5. Germline V gene sequence: CDR1 SEHNR, CDR2 FQNEAQ (reference sequence). This chain connects TRBV7-9 to TRBJ1-2; 7 bases match TRBD1. Material: CD4+ T cells from blood buffy coats. This receptor was obtained from a human donor in good health. Written as DNA, the CDR3 is TGTGCCAGCAGCTTAGGGACAGGTCTCGATGGCTACACCTTC. Protein product: CASSLGTGLDGYTF. Full variable domain (missing parts from reference TRBV7-9 and TRBJ1-2): DTGVSQNPRHKITKRGQNVTFRCDPISEHNRLYWYRQTLGQGPEFLTYFQNEAQLEKSRLLSDRFSAERPKGSFSTLEIQRTEQGDSAMYLCASSLGTGLDGYTFGSGTRLTVV.